Below are 22 T cell receptor beta chains sequenced from a single sample in a study of patients and donors after allogeneic stem cell transplantation. TCRdb itself ran the RT-PCR reads through MiXCR, one entry per CDR3 protein. The sample records approximately 410,000 distinct CDR3 sequences, 16% being singletons. What was sequenced was blood, either unsorted or a sorted T cell fraction (not recorded which). The receptors here all came from a human donor who was either an allogeneic HSCT recipient or a stem cell or donor lymphocyte infusion donor (not recorded which). It is not recorded whose cells these are; they may come from a transplant donor.

The V and J genes are TRBV2 and TRBJ2-3; tentatively, D is TRBD1 or TRBD2 (5 bases each). The V end lost 6 bases, the J end lost 2 bases, and 15 bases lay between the germline ends. Germline lookup yields CDR1 SNHLY and CDR2 FYNNEI. The CDR3 length is 15 residues. CDR3 DNA sequence: TGTGCCAGCAGGGGGGTGAACAGCCACACAGATACGCAGTATTTT. Translating it yields CASRGVNSHTDTQYF.

The chain couples TRBV4-1 to TRBJ1-4; 8 positions match TRBD1. The junction had 8 bases not matched to a gene; V was cut back by 6 bases and J by 8 bases. The CDR3 is 14 amino acids. The germline gives CDR1 MGHRA, CDR2 YSYEKL. CDR3 sequence (DNA): TGCGCCAGCAGTACCGGACAGGGAGGAGAAAAACTGTTTTTT. Translated: CASSTGQGGEKLFF.

This clonotype was counted only a few times. The chain couples TRBV7-2 to TRBJ2-7, with D possibly matching TRBD2 (6 bases). Germline assignment: CDR1 SGHTA and CDR2 FQGNSA. The V and J ends lost 1 base and 0 bases respectively, with 13 bases between them. This CDR3 is 16 amino acids long. CDR3 sequence: CASSLEGGPSSYEQYF. The CDR3 bases are TGTGCCAGCAGCTTAGAAGGAGGGCCGAGCTCCTACGAGCAGTACTTC.

This clonotype was seen a few times. The chain combines TRBV12-3 or TRBV12-4 with TRBJ1-5; D is perhaps TRBD1 (6 bases). The V end lost 0 bases, the J end lost 4 bases, and 10 bases lay between the germline ends. The CDR3 consists of 15 residues. The CDR3 reads CASSLAGGRNQPQHF. CDR3 nucleotides: TGTGCCAGCAGTTTAGCAGGGGGTCGAAATCAGCCCCAGCATTTT.

This clonotype was counted only a few times. This chain connects TRBV5-1 to TRBJ1-1, with TRBD1 matching 7 bases. CDR1 and CDR2 (germline): SGHRS, YFSETQ. The CDR3 sequence is 12 residues long. With 0 bases clipped from V and 11 bases from J, the junction kept 4 bases outside the gene matches. The CDR3 reads CASSLGTGSAFF. The CDR3 coding sequence is TGCGCCAGCAGCTTGGGGACAGGATCGGCTTTCTTT. Drawing the rest from reference TRBV5-1 and TRBJ1-1, the complete variable domain is KAGVTQTPRYLIKTRGQQVTLSCSPISGHRSVSWYQQTPGQGLQFLFEYFSETQRNKGNFPGRFSGRQFSNSRSEMNVSTLELGDSALYLCASSLGTGSAFFGQGTRLTVV.

At least ten counts were recorded for this clonotype. V and J are TRBV12-3 or TRBV12-4 and TRBJ2-2; D possibly corresponds to TRBD1 (6 bases). The CDR3 loop spans 13 amino acids. V lost 5 bases and J lost 4, with 8 bases in between. CDR3 sequence (DNA): TGTGCCAGCAGTACAGGGCCCACCGGGGAGCTGTTTTTT. Its protein product is CASSTGPTGELFF.

This clonotype was counted at least ten times. The rearrangement links TRBV12-3 or TRBV12-4 to TRBJ2-2, with 7 bases lining up with TRBD2. Germline trimming cut 3 bases from V and 8 bases from J; bases unmatched to any gene: 6. The CDR3 runs to 14 residues. The CDR3 DNA sequence: TGTGCCAGCAGTTTGGCGGGGGAGTCAGGGGAGCTGTTTTTT. Protein: CASSLAGESGELFF.

There are a few counts of this clonotype. The chain links TRBV7-8 to TRBJ2-1; 9 bases line up with TRBD2. From germline, CDR1 is SGHVS and CDR2 FQNEAQ. Trimming cost V 3 bases and J 7 bases; bases outside gene matches: 4. The CDR3 has 14 amino acids. The CDR3, as DNA: TGTGCCAGCAGCTTTAGCGGGAGTGGGAATGAGCAGTTCTTC. Its protein is CASSFSGSGNEQFF.

The rearrangement links TRBV5-1 to TRBJ2-1, with 9 positions matching TRBD1. Per the germline V gene, CDR1 is SGHRS and CDR2 is YFSETQ. V dropped 3 bases and J dropped 8; count of bases not matched to a gene: 9. This CDR3 has 15 residues. The CDR3 reads CASSSVGTGSHEQFF. In DNA form, the CDR3 reads TGCGCCAGCAGCTCGGTCGGGACAGGGAGCCATGAGCAGTTCTTC.

This clonotype was picked up many times. The gene calls are TRBV9 and TRBJ2-7, with D uncertain. In germline, CDR1 is SGDLS, CDR2 YYNGEE. V lost 0 bases and J 7 bases, leaving 11 bases between the germline ends. The CDR3 extends over 13 amino acids. The CDR3 region is CASSVGLGSEQYF. The CDR3 DNA is TGTGCCAGCAGCGTAGGATTGGGTTCGGAGCAGTACTTC. Looking up the rest from reference TRBV9 and TRBJ2-7 gives the full variable domain: DSGVTQTPKHLITATGQRVTLRCSPRSGDLSVYWYQQSLDQGLQFLIQYYNGEERAKGNILERFSAQQFPDLHSELNLSSLELGDSALYFCASSVGLGSEQYFGPGTRLTVT.

The gene calls are TRBV30 and TRBJ2-4, with 8 positions matching TRBD1. This CDR3 region has 20 residues. V lost 0 bases to trimming and J lost 2 bases; unmatched junction nucleotides: 18. CDR1 GTSNPN and CDR2 SVGIG come from the germline V gene (reference sequence). The CDR3 here is CAWSVSRQGAIRVTKNIQYF. The CDR3 DNA reads as TGTGCCTGGAGTGTAAGCCGGCAGGGGGCTATTCGTGTAACCAAAAACATTCAGTACTTC.

The chain recombines TRBV4-1 with TRBJ2-5; D is perhaps TRBD1 (6 bases). V dropped 1 base and J dropped 0 bases, with 12 bases sitting between them. Germline CDR1 reads MGHRA; CDR2 reads YSYEKL. The CDR3 extends over 16 amino acids. CDR3 nucleotides: TGCGCCAGCAGCCAAGGGGGGCTCCAGTACCAAGAGACCCAGTACTTC. Protein product: CASSQGGLQYQETQYF.

This clonotype was detected many times. The chain combines TRBV4-1 with TRBJ1-2, with no clear D. With 1 base removed from V and 4 bases from J, the gap between germline ends came to 13 bases. Per the germline V gene, CDR1 is MGHRA and CDR2 is YSYEKL. CDR3 length: 15 residues. In nucleotides, the CDR3 is TGCGCCAGCAGCCAAGTCGAAGTTCAGGTCTATGGCTACACCTTC. Translated: CASSQVEVQVYGYTF.

V gene TRBV29-1 combines with J gene TRBJ2-7; TRBD1 matches 8 bases. V dropped 3 bases and J dropped 2; count of bases not matched to a gene: 6. The CDR3 is made up of 14 amino acids. Germline-derived CDR1 and CDR2 are SQVTM and ANQGSEA. The chain's CDR3 is CSVETGAFTYEQYF. DNA for the CDR3: TGCAGCGTTGAGACAGGGGCCTTCACCTACGAGCAGTACTTC.

The chain carries TRBV18 and TRBJ2-7; TRBD2 is a possible D gene (7 bases). The CDR3 has 15 residues. Between the trimmed V and J ends, which lost 3 bases and 2 bases, there was a span of 14 bases. Germline V lookup: CDR1 KGHSH, CDR2 LQKENI. The CDR3 DNA reads TGTGCCAGCTCACCCGGGGGGCGAAAGACCTACGAGCAGTACTTC. This translates into CASSPGGRKTYEQYF.

This clonotype was counted a few times. The chain links TRBV27 to TRBJ1-5; 7 positions match TRBD1. V lost 6 bases, J lost 3 bases, and 8 bases stayed unmatched. The CDR3 runs 15 residues. Germline assignment: CDR1 MNHEY and CDR2 SMNVEV (reference sequence). This CDR3 is CASSPSQGNNQPQHF. The CDR3 DNA sequence: TGTGCCAGCAGCCCTTCACAGGGGAACAATCAGCCCCAGCATTTT.

The V and J genes are TRBV5-4 and TRBJ2-5, with D perhaps TRBD1 (6 bases). Germline values: CDR1 SGHNT, CDR2 YYREEE (reference sequence). The CDR3 length is 14 residues. Trimming shortened V by 1 base and J by 5 bases, and 12 bases separated the two germline ends. The chain's CDR3 is CASSLRGGHETQYF. The CDR3, as DNA: TGTGCCAGCAGCTTGAGAGGGGGTCACGAGACCCAGTACTTC.

V is TRBV6-2 or TRBV6-3 and J is TRBJ2-1; D possibly corresponds to TRBD2 (5 bases). Trimming took 5 bases from V and 5 from J, leaving 7 bases between them. Looked up from germline, CDR1 is MNHEY and CDR2 is SVGEGT. CDR3 length: 12 amino acids. CDR3 loop: CASSHGDNEQFF. CDR3 coding DNA: TGTGCCAGCAGTCACGGGGACAATGAGCAGTTCTTC.

This chain connects TRBV15 to TRBJ2-7; D is possibly TRBD1 (6 bases). The V and J ends lost 0 bases and 2 bases respectively, with 11 bases between them. From germline, CDR1 is LNHNV and CDR2 YYDKDF (reference sequence). The CDR3 has 15 amino acids. Here the CDR3 DNA reads TGTGCCACCAGCAGAGATCTGACAGGCACCTACGAGCAGTACTTC. Amino acids: CATSRDLTGTYEQYF.

The chain recombines TRBV5-1 with TRBJ2-7, with D possibly called TRBD1 or TRBD2 (5 bases each). Germline V gene lookup returns CDR1 SGHRS and CDR2 YFSETQ. The CDR3 loop spans 14 amino acids. V was shortened by 3 bases and J by 3 bases, with 13 bases between the two germline ends. CDR3 residues: CASSSRKGSYEQYF. CDR3 nucleotide sequence: TGCGCCAGCAGCTCCAGAAAGGGGAGCTACGAGCAGTACTTC.

This clonotype was counted only a few times. The rearrangement links TRBV5-6 to TRBJ2-3; 7 positions agree with TRBD1. V trimming: 4 bases; J trimming: 2 bases; junction bases outside the gene matches: 1. Germline-derived CDR1 and CDR2 are SGHDT and YYEEEE. This CDR3 spans 13 amino acids. Here the CDR3 reads CASSGTATDTQYF. In DNA, the CDR3 is TGTGCCAGCAGCGGGACAGCCACAGATACGCAGTATTTT.

The V call is TRBV6-5, the J call TRBJ1-5; possibly TRBD1 for D (5 bases). The CDR3 spans 15 residues. CDR1 is MNHEY, CDR2 SVGAGI, per germline. V dropped 0 bases and J dropped 8 bases, with 14 bases sitting between them. The CDR3 sequence: CASSYSGGMAEPQHF. The CDR3 DNA sequence: TGTGCCAGCAGTTACTCGGGGGGGATGGCGGAGCCCCAGCATTTT.